In its sample, the clone carrying this T cell receptor (beta chain) was seen once. The data were obtained in a study of patients and donors after allogeneic stem cell transplantation. TCRdb reprocessed the RT-PCR reads via MiXCR and lists one record per CDR3 protein. This sample yields 920,000 or so distinct CDR3 sequences, of which approximately 19% are seen a single time; around 6% belongs to the top ten. The sequencing sample was made of blood, either unsorted or a sorted T cell fraction (not recorded which). The sequence was obtained from a human donor who was either an allogeneic HSCT recipient or a stem cell or donor lymphocyte infusion donor (not recorded which). It is not recorded whose cells these are; they may come from a transplant donor.

CDR3 region: CASSQEQGYEQYF. CDR3 nucleotide sequence: TGTGCCAGCAGCCAAGAACAGGGGTACGAGCAGTACTTC. This chain connects TRBV7-2 to TRBJ2-7; 7 positions agree with TRBD1. Germline-derived CDR1 and CDR2 are SGHTA and FQGNSA. Trimming took 5 bases from V and 4 from J; bases not matched to a gene: 5. The CDR3 is 13 amino acids.